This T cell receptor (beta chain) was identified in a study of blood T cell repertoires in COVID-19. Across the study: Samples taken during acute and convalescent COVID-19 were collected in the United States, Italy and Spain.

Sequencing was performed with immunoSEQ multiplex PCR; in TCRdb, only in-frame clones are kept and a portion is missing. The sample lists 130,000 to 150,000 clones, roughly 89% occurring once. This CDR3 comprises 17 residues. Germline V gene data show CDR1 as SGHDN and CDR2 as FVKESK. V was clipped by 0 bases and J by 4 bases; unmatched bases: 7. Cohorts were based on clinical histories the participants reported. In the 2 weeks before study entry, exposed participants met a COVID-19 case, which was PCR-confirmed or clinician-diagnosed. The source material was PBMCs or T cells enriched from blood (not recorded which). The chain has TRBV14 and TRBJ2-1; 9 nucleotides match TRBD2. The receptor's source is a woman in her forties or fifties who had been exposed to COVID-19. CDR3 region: CASSQDGLANLYNEQFF. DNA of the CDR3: TGTGCCAGCAGCCAAGATGGACTAGCGAACCTATACAATGAGCAGTTCTTC.